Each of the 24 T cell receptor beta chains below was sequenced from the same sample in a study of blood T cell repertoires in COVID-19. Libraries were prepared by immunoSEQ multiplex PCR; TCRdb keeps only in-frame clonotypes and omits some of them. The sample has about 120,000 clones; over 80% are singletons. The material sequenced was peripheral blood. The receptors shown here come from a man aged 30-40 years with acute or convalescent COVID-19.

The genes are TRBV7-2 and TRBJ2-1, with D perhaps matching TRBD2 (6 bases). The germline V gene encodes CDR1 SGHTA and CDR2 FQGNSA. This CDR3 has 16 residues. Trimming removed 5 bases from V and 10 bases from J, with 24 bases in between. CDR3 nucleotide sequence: TGTGCCAGCAGCCCCTTATTCGGGGGAATGGGCAGCGAGCAGTTCTTC. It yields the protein CASSPLFGGMGSEQFF.

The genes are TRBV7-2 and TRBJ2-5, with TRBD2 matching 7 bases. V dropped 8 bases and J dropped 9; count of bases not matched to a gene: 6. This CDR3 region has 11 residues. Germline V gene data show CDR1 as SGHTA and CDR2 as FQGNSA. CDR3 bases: TGTGCCAGCTACGACCGGGGGGCCCAGTACTTC. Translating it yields CASYDRGAQYF.

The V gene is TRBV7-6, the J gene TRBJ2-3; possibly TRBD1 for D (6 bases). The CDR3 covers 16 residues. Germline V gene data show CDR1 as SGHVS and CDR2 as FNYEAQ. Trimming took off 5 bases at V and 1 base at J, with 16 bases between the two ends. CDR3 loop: CASSPLQGRGTDTQYF. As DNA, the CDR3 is TGTGCCAGCAGCCCCCTACAGGGCCGGGGCACAGATACGCAGTATTTT.

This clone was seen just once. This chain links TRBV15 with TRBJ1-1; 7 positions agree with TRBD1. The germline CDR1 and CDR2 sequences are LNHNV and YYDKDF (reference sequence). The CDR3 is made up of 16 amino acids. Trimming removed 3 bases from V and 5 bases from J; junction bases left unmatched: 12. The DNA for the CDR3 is TGTGCCACCAGCAGGCCAAAAGGGGGCGCGGGGACTGAAGCTTTCTTT. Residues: CATSRPKGGAGTEAFF.

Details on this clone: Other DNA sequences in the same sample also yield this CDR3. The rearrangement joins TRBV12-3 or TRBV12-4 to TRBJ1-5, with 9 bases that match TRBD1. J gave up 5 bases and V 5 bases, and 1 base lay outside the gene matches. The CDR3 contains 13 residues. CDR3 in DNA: TGTGCCAGCAGTCGGACAGGGGATCAGCCCCAGCATTTT. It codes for CASSRTGDQPQHF.

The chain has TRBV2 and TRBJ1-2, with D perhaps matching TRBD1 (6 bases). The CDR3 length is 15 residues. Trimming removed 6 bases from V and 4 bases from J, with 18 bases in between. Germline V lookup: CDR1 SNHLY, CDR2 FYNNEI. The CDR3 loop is CASRIPGGLFYGYTF. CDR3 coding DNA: TGTGCCAGCAGGATACCGGGGGGGCTCTTCTATGGCTACACCTTC.

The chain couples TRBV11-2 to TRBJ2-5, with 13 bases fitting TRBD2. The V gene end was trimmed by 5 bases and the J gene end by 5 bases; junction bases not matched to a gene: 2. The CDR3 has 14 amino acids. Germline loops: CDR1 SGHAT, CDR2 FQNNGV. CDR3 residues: CASSPTSGGETQYF. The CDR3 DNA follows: TGTGCCAGCAGCCCGACTAGCGGGGGGGAGACCCAGTACTTC. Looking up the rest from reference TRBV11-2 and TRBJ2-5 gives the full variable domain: EAGVAQSPRYKIIEKRQSVAFWCNPISGHATLYWYQQILGQGPKLLIQFQNNGVVDDSQLPKDRFSAERLKGVDSTLKIQPAKLEDSAVYLCASSPTSGGETQYFGPGTRLLVL.

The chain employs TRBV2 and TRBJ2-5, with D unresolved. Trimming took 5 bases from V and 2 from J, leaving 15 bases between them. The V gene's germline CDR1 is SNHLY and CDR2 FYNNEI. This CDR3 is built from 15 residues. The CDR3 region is CASSLRGQIQETQYF. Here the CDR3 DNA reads TGTGCCAGCAGTCTTCGTGGGCAGATTCAAGAGACCCAGTACTTC. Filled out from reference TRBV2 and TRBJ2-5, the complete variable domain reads EPEVTQTPSHQVTQMGQEVILRCVPISNHLYFYWYRQILGQKVEFLVSFYNNEISEKSEIFDDQFSVERPDGSNFTLKIRSTKLEDSAMYFCASSLRGQIQETQYFGPGTRLLVL.

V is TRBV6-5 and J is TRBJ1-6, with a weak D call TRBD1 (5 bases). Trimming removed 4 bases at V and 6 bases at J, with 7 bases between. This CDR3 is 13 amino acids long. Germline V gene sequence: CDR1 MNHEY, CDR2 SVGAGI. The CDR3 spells CASSFQGNSPLHF. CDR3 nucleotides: TGTGCCAGCAGTTTTCAGGGTAATTCACCCCTCCACTTT.

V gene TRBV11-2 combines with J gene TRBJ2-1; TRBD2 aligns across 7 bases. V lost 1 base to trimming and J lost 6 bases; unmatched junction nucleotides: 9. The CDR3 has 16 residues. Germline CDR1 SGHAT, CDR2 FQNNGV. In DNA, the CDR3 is TGTGCCAGCAGCTTAGGGCCGAGGGAGGGGATCAATGAGCAGTTCTTC. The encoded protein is CASSLGPREGINEQFF. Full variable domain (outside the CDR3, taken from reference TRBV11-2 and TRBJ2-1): EAGVAQSPRYKIIEKRQSVAFWCNPISGHATLYWYQQILGQGPKLLIQFQNNGVVDDSQLPKDRFSAERLKGVDSTLKIQPAKLEDSAVYLCASSLGPREGINEQFFGPGTRLTVL.

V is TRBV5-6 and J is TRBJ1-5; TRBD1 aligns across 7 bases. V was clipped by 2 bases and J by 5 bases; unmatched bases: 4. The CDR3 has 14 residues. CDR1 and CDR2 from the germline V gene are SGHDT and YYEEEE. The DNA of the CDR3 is TGTGCCAGCAGCTTACGGACAGGTTATCAGCCCCAGCATTTT. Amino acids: CASSLRTGYQPQHF.

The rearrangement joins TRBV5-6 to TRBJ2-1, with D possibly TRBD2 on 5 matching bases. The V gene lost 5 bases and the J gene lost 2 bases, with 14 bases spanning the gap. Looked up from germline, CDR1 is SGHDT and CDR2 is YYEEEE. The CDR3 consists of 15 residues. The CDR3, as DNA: TGTGCCAGCAGTCGTGGGAGTGTCCCCTACAATGAGCAGTTCTTC. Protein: CASSRGSVPYNEQFF.

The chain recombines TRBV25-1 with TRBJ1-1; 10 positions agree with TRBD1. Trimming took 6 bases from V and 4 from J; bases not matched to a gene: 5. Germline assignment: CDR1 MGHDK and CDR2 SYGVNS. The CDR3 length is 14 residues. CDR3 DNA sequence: TGTGCCAGCAGAGGACAGGGGGGAGGCACTGAAGCTTTCTTT. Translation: CASRGQGGGTEAFF.

The CDR3 loop reads CASSSPGRGNTEAFF. CDR3 nucleotides: TGTGCCAGCAGTTCCCCGGGGAGGGGGAACACTGAAGCTTTCTTT. V is TRBV28 and J is TRBJ1-1, with D possibly TRBD1 on 5 matching bases. CDR3 length: 15 residues. Germline CDR1 MDHEN, CDR2 SYDVKM. The V end lost 4 bases, the J end lost 1 base, and 13 bases lay between the germline ends.

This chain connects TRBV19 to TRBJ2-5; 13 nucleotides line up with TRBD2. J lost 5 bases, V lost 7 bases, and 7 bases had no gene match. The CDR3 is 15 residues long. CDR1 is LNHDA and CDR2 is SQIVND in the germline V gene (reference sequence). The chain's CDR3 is CASTHGLAGVETQYF. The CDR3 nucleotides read TGTGCCAGTACCCATGGACTAGCGGGAGTCGAGACCCAGTACTTC.

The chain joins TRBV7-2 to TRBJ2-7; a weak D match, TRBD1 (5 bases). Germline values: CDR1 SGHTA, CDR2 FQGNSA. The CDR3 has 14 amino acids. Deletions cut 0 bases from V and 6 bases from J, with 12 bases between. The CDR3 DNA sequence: TGTGCCAGCAGCTTAGCAAGTAGGACAACCGAGCAGTACTTC. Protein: CASSLASRTTEQYF.

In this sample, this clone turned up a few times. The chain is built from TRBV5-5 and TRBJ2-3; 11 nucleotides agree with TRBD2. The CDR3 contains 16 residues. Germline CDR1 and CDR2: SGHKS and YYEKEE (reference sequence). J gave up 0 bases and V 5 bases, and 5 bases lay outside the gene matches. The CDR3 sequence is CASRAGLADSTDTQYF. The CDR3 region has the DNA TGTGCCAGCAGGGCGGGACTAGCGGACAGCACAGATACGCAGTATTTT.

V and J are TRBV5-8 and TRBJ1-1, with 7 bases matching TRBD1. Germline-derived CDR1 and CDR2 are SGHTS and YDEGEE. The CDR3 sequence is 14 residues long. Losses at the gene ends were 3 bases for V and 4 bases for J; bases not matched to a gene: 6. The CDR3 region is CASSWGQPITEAFF. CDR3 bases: TGTGCCAGCAGCTGGGGACAGCCAATCACTGAAGCTTTCTTT. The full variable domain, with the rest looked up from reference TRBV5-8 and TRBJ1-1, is EAGVTQSPTHLIKTRGQQATLRCSPISGHTSVYWYQQALGLGLQFLLWYDEGEERNRGNFPPRFSGRQFPNYSSELNVNALELEDSALYLCASSWGQPITEAFFGQGTRLTVV.

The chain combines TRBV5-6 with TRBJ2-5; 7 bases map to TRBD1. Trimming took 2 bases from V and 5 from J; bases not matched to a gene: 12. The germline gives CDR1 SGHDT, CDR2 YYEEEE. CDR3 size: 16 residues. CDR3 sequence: CASSFTRGMVSETQYF. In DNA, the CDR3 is TGTGCCAGCAGCTTTACCAGGGGGATGGTCAGCGAGACCCAGTACTTC.

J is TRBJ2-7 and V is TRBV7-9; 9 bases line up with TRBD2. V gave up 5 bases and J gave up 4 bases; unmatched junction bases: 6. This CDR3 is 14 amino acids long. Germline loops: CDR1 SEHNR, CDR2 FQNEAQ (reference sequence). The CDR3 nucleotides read TGTGCCAGCAGCACGACTAGCGGCCTATACGAGCAGTACTTC. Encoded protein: CASSTTSGLYEQYF.

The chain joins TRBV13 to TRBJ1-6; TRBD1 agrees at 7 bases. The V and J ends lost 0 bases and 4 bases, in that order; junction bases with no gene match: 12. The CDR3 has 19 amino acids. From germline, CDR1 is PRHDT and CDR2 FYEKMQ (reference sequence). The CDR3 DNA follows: TGTGCCAGCAGCTTAGGGATAACGACAGGGAATGAGTATAATTCACCCCTCCACTTT. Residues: CASSLGITTGNEYNSPLHF.

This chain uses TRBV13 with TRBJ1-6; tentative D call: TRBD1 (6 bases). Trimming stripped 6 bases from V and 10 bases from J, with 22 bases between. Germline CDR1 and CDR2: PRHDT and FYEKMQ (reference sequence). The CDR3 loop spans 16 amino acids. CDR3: CASRHMGTSLVSPLHF. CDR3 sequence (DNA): TGTGCCAGCAGACACATGGGGACATCCCTTGTCTCACCCCTCCACTTT. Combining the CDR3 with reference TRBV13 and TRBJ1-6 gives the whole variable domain AAGVIQSPRHLIKEKRETATLKCYPIPRHDTVYWYQQGPGQDPQFLISFYEKMQSDKGSIPDRFSAQQFSDYHSELNMSSLELGDSALYFCASRHMGTSLVSPLHFGNGTRLTVT.

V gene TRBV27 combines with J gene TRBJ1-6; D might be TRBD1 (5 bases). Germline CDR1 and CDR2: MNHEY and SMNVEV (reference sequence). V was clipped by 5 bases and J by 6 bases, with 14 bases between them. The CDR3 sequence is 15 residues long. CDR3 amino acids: CASSVGQTLNSPLHF. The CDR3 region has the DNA TGTGCCAGCAGTGTTGGACAAACGCTTAATTCACCCCTCCACTTT.

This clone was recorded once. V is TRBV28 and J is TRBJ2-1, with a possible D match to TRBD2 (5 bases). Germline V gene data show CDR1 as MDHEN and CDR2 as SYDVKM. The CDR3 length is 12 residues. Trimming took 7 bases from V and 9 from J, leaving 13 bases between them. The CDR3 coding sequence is TGTGCCAGCACTAGCCTCGTTCCTGAGCAGTTCTTC. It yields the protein CASTSLVPEQFF.